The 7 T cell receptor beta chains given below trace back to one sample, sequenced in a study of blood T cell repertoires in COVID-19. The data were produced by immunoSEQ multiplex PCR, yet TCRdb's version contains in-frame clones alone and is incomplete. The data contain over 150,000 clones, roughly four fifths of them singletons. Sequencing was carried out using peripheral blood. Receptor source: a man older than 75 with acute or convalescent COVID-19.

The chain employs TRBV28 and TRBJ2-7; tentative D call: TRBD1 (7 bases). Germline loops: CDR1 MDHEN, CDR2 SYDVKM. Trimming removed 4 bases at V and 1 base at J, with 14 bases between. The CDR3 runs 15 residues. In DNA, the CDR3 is TGTGCCAGCAGTTCCGGGGCAGGGGGGTCCTACGAGCAGTACGTC. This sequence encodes CASSSGAGGSYEQYV.

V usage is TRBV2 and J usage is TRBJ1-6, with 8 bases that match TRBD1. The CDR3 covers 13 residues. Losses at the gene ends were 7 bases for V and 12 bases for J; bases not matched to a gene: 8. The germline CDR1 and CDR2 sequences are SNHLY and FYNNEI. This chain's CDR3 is CASMTGAGGPLHF. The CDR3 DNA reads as TGTGCCAGCATGACAGGGGCCGGGGGACCCCTCCACTTT. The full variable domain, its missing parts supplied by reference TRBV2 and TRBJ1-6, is EPEVTQTPSHQVTQMGQEVILRCVPISNHLYFYWYRQILGQKVEFLVSFYNNEISEKSEIFDDQFSVERPDGSNFTLKIRSTKLEDSAMYFCASMTGAGGPLHFGNGTRLTVT.

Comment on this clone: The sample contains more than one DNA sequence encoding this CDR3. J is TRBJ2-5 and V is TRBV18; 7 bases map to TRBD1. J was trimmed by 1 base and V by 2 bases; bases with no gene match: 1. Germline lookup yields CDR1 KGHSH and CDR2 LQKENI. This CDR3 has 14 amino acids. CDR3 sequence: CASSPGTVQETQYF. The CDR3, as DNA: TGTGCCAGCTCACCAGGGACAGTCCAAGAGACCCAGTACTTC.

CDR3: CASSLDRGRGVETQYF. The DNA for the CDR3 is TGTGCCAGCAGCTTAGATCGCGGGAGGGGTGTGGAGACCCAGTACTTC. This chain joins TRBV11-2 and TRBJ2-5; 9 nucleotides line up with TRBD2. Losses at the gene ends were 0 bases for V and 5 bases for J; bases not matched to a gene: 7. From germline, CDR1 is SGHAT and CDR2 FQNNGV. This CDR3 spans 16 amino acids.

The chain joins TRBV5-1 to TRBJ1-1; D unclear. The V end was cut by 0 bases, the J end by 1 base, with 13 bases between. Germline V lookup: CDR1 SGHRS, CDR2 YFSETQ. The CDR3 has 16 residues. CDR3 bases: TGCGCCAGCAGCTTGGTCCCCCCCACCGGGAACACTGAAGCTTTCTTT. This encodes CASSLVPPTGNTEAFF.

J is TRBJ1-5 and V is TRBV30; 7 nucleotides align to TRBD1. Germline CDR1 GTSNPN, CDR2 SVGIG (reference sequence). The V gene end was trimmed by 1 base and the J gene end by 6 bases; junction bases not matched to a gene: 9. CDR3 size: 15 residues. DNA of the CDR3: TGTGCCTGGAGTGCATTGACAGGGACGGGTCAGCCCCAGCATTTT. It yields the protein CAWSALTGTGQPQHF. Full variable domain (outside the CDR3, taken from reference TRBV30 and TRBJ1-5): SQTIHQWPATLVQPVGSPLSLECTVEGTSNPNLYWYRQAAGRGLQLLFYSVGIGQISSEVPQNLSASRPQDRQFILSSKKLLLSDSGFYLCAWSALTGTGQPQHFGDGTRLSIL.

CDR3 nucleotides: TGTGCCAGCAGCTTAGGAGCTAGCGGGGGGGCCAATGAGCAGTTCTTC. It translates to CASSLGASGGANEQFF. The chain uses TRBV11-2 and TRBJ2-1; 12 bases fit TRBD2. V trimming: 1 base; J trimming: 6 bases; junction bases outside the gene matches: 4. Per germline, CDR1 SGHAT and CDR2 FQNNGV. There are 16 residues in the CDR3.